This TCR beta chain appears in the sequencing data of a study of blood T cell repertoires in COVID-19. Across the whole study: From the United States, Italy and Spain came samples of acute and convalescent COVID-19. Sample material is recorded as cDNA or gDNA derived from T cells, B-cell-depleted T cells, or PBMCs.

Per the germline V gene, CDR1 is MDHEN and CDR2 is SYDVKM. This CDR3 has 16 residues. The ends lost 1 base at V and 6 bases at J; junction bases unmatched: 7. Assay used: immunoSEQ multiplex PCR; TCRdb lists only in-frame clones, some missing. This repertoire shows around 150,000 clones, approximately 90% found once; its top ten account for 4.8%. The receptor was isolated from a young man with COVID-19, enrolled during active disease. Source material: peripheral blood. The chain combines TRBV28 with TRBJ2-1, with 9 bases that match TRBD2. This chain's CDR3 is CASSLSSSGAFNEQFF. The CDR3 coding sequence is TGTGCCAGCAGTTTATCCTCTAGCGGGGCCTTCAATGAGCAGTTCTTC.